This T cell receptor (beta chain) was captured in a study of blood T cell repertoires in COVID-19. Across the study: Some COVID-19 samples were acute and others convalescent; all came from the United States, Italy and Spain. The analysed material was cDNA or gDNA that came from T cells, B-cell-depleted T cells, or PBMCs.

The Seattle site enrolled patients during active infection and followed them longitudinally. Study processing details: For nucleated cells, counts were estimated from reference gene primer amplification. The data were produced by immunoSEQ multiplex PCR, yet TCRdb's version contains in-frame clones alone and is incomplete. V, J and clone size are taken as reported in that table, and D and trimming were inferred from the DNA itself. The table lists tens of thousands of clones, approximately 80% of them singletons, with about 20% in the top ten. This CDR3 contains 19 residues. With 0 bases clipped from V and 2 bases from J, the junction kept 14 bases outside the gene matches. CDR1 and CDR2 (germline): ENHRY, SYGVKD.

Sequenced input: peripheral blood. The TCR originated in a man aged 25-40 years with COVID-19, enrolled during active disease. The genes are TRBV10-3 and TRBJ2-5; 8 bases align to TRBD2. The CDR3 DNA is TGTGCCATCAGTGAGTCGTCGGGGGTGGCTAGCGGGTTTCAAGAGACCCAGTACTTC. Translated, it gives CAISESSGVASGFQETQYF.